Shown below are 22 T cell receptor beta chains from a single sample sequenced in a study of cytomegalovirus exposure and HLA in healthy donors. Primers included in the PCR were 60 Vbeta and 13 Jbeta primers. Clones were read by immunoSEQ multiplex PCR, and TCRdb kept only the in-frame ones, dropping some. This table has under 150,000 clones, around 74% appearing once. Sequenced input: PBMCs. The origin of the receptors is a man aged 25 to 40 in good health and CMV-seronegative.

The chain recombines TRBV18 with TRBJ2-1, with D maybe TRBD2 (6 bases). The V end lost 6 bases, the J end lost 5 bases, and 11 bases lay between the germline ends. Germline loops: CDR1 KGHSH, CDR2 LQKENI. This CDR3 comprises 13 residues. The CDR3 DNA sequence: TGTGCCAGCTCGGGCGGGACCGACAATGAGCAGTTCTTC. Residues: CASSGGTDNEQFF.

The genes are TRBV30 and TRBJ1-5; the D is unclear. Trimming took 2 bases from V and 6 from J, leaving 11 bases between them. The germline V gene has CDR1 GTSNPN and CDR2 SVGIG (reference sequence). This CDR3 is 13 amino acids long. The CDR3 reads CAWSRTAAQPQHF. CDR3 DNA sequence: TGTGCCTGGAGTAGAACAGCCGCTCAGCCCCAGCATTTT.

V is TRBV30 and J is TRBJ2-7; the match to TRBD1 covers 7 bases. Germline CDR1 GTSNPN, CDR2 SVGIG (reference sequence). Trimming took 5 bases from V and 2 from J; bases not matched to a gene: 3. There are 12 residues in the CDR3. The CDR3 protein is CAWRQGAYEQYF. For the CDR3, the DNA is TGTGCCTGGCGGCAGGGGGCCTACGAGCAGTACTTC. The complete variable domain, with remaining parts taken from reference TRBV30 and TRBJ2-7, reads SQTIHQWPATLVQPVGSPLSLECTVEGTSNPNLYWYRQAAGRGLQLLFYSVGIGQISSEVPQNLSASRPQDRQFILSSKKLLLSDSGFYLCAWRQGAYEQYFGPGTRLTVT.

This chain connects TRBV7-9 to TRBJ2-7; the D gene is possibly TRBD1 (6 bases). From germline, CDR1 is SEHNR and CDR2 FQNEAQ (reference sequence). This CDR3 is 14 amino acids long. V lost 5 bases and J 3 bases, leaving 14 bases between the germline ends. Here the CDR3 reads CASSPPTGNYEQYF. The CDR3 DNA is TGTGCCAGCAGCCCCCCGACAGGTAACTACGAGCAGTACTTC.

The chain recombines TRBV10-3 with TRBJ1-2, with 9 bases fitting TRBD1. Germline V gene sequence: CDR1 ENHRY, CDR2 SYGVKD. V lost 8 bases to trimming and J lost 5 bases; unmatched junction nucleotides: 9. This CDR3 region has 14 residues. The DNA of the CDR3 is TGTGCCATCCGGGGACAGGGTCGGGAATATGGCTACACCTTC. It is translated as CAIRGQGREYGYTF.

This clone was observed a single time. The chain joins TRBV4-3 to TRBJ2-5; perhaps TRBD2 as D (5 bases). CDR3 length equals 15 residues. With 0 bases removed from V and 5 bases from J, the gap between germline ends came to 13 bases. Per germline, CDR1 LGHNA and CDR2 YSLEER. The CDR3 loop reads CASSQDLAGWETQYF. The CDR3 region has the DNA TGCGCCAGCAGCCAAGATTTGGCGGGCTGGGAGACCCAGTACTTC.

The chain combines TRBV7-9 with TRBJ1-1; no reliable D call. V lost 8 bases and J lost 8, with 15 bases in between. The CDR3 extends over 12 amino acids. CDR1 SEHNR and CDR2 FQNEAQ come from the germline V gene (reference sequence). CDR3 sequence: CASLSDSLEAFF. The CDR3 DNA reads TGTGCCAGCCTCTCCGACTCCTTAGAAGCTTTCTTT. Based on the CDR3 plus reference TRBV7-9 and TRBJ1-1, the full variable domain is DTGVSQNPRHKITKRGQNVTFRCDPISEHNRLYWYRQTLGQGPEFLTYFQNEAQLEKSRLLSDRFSAERPKGSFSTLEIQRTEQGDSAMYLCASLSDSLEAFFGQGTRLTVV.

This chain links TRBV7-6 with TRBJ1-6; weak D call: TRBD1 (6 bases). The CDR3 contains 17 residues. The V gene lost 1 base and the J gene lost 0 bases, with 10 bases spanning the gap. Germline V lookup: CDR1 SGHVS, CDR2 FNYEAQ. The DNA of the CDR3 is TGTGCCAGCAGCTTAGGGACAGCGTTCTCCTATAATTCACCCCTCCACTTT. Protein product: CASSLGTAFSYNSPLHF. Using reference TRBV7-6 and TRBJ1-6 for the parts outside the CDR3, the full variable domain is GAGVSQSPRYKVTKRGQDVALRCDPISGHVSLYWYRQALGQGPEFLTYFNYEAQQDKSGLPNDRFSAERPEGSISTLTIQRTEQRDSAMYRCASSLGTAFSYNSPLHFGNGTRLTVT.

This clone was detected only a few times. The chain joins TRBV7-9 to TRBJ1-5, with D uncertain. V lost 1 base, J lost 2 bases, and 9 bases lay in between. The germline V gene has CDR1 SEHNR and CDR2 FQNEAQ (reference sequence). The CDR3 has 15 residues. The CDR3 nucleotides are TGTGCCAGCAGCTTAGGGGTGGGAGGCAATCAGCCCCAGCATTTT. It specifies CASSLGVGGNQPQHF.

CDR3 loop: CASSFTSGSWETQYF. CDR3 DNA: TGTGCCAGCAGTTTCACTAGCGGGTCTTGGGAGACCCAGTACTTC. V gene TRBV28 combines with J gene TRBJ2-5, with 9 bases that match TRBD2. There are 15 residues in the CDR3. CDR1 and CDR2 from the germline V gene are MDHEN and SYDVKM. The J segment lost 5 bases and the V segment lost 3 bases, leaving 7 bases of the junction unmatched.

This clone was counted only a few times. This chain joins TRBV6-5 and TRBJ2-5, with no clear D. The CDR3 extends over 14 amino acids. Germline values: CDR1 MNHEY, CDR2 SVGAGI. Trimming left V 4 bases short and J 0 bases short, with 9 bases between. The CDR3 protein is CASSLNRDQETQYF. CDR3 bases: TGTGCCAGCAGTTTGAACCGGGACCAAGAGACCCAGTACTTC.

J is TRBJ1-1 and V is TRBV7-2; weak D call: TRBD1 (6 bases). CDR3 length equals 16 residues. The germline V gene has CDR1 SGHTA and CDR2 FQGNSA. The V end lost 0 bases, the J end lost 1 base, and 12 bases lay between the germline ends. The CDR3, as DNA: TGTGCCAGCAGCTTAGCTACAGGGAGAGGGAACACTGAAGCTTTCTTT. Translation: CASSLATGRGNTEAFF.

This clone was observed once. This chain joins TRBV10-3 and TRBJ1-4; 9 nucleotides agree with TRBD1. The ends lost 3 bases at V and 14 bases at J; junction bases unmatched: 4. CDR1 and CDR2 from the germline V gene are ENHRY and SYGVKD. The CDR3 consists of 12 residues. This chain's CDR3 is CAISDRGTGLFF. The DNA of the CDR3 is TGTGCCATCAGTGACCGCGGGACAGGGCTGTTTTTT.

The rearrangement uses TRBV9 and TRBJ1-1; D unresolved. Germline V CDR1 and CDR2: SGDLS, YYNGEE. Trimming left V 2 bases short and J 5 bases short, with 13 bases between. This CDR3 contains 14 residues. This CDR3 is CASSVSGSHTEAFF. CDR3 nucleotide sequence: TGTGCCAGCAGCGTCTCAGGAAGTCATACTGAAGCTTTCTTT.

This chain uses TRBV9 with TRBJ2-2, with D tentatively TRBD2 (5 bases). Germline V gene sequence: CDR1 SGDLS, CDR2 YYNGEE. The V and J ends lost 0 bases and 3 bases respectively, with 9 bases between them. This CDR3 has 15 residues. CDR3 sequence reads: CASSVEDLHTGELFF. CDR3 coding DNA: TGTGCCAGCAGCGTAGAGGACTTACACACCGGGGAGCTGTTTTTT. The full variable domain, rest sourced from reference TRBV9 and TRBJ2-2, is DSGVTQTPKHLITATGQRVTLRCSPRSGDLSVYWYQQSLDQGLQFLIQYYNGEERAKGNILERFSAQQFPDLHSELNLSSLELGDSALYFCASSVEDLHTGELFFGEGSRLTVL.

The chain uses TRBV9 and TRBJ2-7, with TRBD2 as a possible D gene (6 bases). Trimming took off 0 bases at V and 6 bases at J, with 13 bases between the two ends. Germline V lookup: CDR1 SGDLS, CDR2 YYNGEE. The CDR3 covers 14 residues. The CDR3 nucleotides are TGTGCCAGCAGCGTAGATCTGGGAGGTCGCGAGCAGTACTTC. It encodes CASSVDLGGREQYF. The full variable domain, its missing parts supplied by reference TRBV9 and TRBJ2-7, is DSGVTQTPKHLITATGQRVTLRCSPRSGDLSVYWYQQSLDQGLQFLIQYYNGEERAKGNILERFSAQQFPDLHSELNLSSLELGDSALYFCASSVDLGGREQYFGPGTRLTVT.

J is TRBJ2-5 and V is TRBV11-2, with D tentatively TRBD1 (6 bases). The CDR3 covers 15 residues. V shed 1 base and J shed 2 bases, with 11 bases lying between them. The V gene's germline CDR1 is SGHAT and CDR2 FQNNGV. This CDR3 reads CASSLGDRLQETQYF. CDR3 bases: TGTGCCAGCAGCTTAGGAGACAGGCTTCAAGAGACCCAGTACTTC.

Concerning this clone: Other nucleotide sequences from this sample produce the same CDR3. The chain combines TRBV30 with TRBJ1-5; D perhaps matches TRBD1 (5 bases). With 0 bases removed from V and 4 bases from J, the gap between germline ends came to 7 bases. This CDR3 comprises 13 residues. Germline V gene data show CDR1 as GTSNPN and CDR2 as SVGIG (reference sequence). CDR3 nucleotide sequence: TGTGCCTGGAGTGTACGGGGGAATCAGCCCCAGCATTTT. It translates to CAWSVRGNQPQHF.

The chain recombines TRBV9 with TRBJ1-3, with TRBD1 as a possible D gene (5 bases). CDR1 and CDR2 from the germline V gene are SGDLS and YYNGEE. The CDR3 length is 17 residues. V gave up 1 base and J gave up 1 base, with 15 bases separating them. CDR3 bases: TGTGCCAGCAGCGTAACCCCGCAAACAGGTTCTGGAAACACCATATATTTT. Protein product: CASSVTPQTGSGNTIYF. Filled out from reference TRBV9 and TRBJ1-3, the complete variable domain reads DSGVTQTPKHLITATGQRVTLRCSPRSGDLSVYWYQQSLDQGLQFLIQYYNGEERAKGNILERFSAQQFPDLHSELNLSSLELGDSALYFCASSVTPQTGSGNTIYFGEGSWLTVV.

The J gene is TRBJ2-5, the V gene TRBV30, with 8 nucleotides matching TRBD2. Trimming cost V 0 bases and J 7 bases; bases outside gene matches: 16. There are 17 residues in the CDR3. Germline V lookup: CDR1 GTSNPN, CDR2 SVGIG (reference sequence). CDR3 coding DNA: TGTGCCTGGAGTGTACGGGGGGGACATCCGGGGTACGGGACCCAGTACTTC. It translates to CAWSVRGGHPGYGTQYF.

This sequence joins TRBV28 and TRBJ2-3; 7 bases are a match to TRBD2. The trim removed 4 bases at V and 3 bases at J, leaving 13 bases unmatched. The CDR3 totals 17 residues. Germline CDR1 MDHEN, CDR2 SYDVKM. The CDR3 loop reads CASSSPYRLAGTDTQYF. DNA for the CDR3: TGTGCCAGCAGTTCCCCCTACCGACTAGCCGGGACAGATACGCAGTATTTT.

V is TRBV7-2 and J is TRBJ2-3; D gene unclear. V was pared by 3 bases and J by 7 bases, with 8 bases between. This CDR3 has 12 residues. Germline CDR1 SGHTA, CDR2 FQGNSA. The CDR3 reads CASSFQVNTQYF. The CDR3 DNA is TGTGCCAGCAGCTTCCAGGTCAATACGCAGTATTTT.